This TCR beta chain originates from a study of cytomegalovirus exposure and HLA in healthy donors. Points from the study as a whole: The listing of 150 or so TCR beta chains classed them as cytomegalovirus-associated.

Germline V gene sequence: CDR1 MGHRA, CDR2 YSYEKL. The V end lost 4 bases, the J end lost 6 bases, and 12 bases lay between the germline ends. This CDR3 spans 13 amino acids. As regards this clone: Its target is unknown.

Both 60 Vbeta primers and 13 Jbeta primers went into the PCR. Assay used: immunoSEQ multiplex PCR; TCRdb lists only in-frame clones, some missing. The sample has about 200,000 clones, almost 80% seen once. The source is a male donor in good health and CMV-seronegative. Sequencing was carried out using PBMCs. The chain joins TRBV4-1 to TRBJ1-2; D is ambiguous. CDR3 sequence reads: CASSLREHHGYTF. For the CDR3, the DNA is TGCGCCAGCAGCCTAAGGGAGCATCATGGCTACACCTTC.